The rows below give T cell receptor beta chains drawn from one sample of a study of T cells after yellow fever vaccination. TCRdb fed the 5' RACE reads into MiXCR, producing one record per CDR3 protein. The sample consists of around 68,000 distinct CDR3 sequences, about 7.7% of them appearing once. Sequenced here: CD8+ T cells sorted from PBMCs, sampled around 10 days after the first yellow fever vaccination. The receptors stem from a man aged 18 to 30 who received the YFV17D yellow fever vaccine. The conserved cysteine and the conserved F or W are not part of the CDR3 here. Size tells how often a clone was seen (once, few, many) or the class of an expanded clone, and some rows leave it out.

size	V	length	CDR3
-	TRBV19	12	ASSIGTGSYEQY
few	TRBV12-3/TRBV12-4	15	ASSFLLLGGGDTEAF
many	TRBV4-1	12	ASSQAGESYEQY
few	TRBV5-1	13	ASTSWGGYQETQY
-	TRBV19	11	ASSSGLFNEQF
-	TRBV5-4	11	ASSLKAPDEQF
many	TRBV2	12	ASPPGQDPGEQF
many	TRBV7-6	9	ASSVTGVQF
many	TRBV7-3	13	ASSATSGGEDEQF
few	TRBV7-8	16	ASSLGYDIRIETGELF
-	TRBV7-2	15	ASSLTTQGGINQPQH
many	TRBV10-3	13	AISESWTDNEKLF
-	TRBV7-9	10	ASSFRGGEQF
few	TRBV5-1	12	ASSSRGGAHEQF
many	TRBV5-1	11	ASSSEGGSPLH
few	TRBV7-9	14	ATVPGQVSSYNEQF
-	TRBV19	13	ASSFVETHTDTQY
many	TRBV3-1	13	ASSHRGGGLNEQF
many	TRBV4-2	12	ASSHTGVSTEAF
many	TRBV27	13	ASHSWRGRTDTQY
many	TRBV3-1	14	ASSQLTGPEEETQY
-	TRBV12-3/TRBV12-4	9	ASSWAGEAF
many	TRBV28	11	ASSLKGVKTQY
many	TRBV3-1	14	ASSQLGTGGNSPLH
few	TRBV4-1	14	ASSPDPHRVNQPQH
many	TRBV11-2	13	ASSLVVSSDTEAF
many	TRBV9	11	ASSVLAAGELF
few	TRBV2	11	ASRVPGVETQY
few	TRBV6-2/TRBV6-3	11	ASGQVLNTEAF
few	TRBV7-2	15	ASSFRQGRLPYNEQF
few	TRBV9	12	ASSLRTSRETQY
many	TRBV10-3	15	AISATSGGALDNEQF
many	TRBV29-1	11	SVVPRNTGELF
many	TRBV10-3	13	AISEARRESQTQH